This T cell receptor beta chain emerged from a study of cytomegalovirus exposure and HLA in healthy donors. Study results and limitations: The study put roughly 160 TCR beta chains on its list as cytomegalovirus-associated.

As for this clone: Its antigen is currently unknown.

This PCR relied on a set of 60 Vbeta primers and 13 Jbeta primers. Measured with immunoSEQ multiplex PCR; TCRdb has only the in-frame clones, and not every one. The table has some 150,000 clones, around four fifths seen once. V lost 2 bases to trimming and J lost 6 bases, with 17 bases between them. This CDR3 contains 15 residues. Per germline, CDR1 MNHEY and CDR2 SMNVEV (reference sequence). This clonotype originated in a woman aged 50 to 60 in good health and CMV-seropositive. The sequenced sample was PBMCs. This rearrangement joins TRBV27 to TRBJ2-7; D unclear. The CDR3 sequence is CASSLLGVVGAEQYF. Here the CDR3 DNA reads TGTGCCAGCAGTTTACTCGGTGTTGTAGGAGCCGAGCAGTACTTC.